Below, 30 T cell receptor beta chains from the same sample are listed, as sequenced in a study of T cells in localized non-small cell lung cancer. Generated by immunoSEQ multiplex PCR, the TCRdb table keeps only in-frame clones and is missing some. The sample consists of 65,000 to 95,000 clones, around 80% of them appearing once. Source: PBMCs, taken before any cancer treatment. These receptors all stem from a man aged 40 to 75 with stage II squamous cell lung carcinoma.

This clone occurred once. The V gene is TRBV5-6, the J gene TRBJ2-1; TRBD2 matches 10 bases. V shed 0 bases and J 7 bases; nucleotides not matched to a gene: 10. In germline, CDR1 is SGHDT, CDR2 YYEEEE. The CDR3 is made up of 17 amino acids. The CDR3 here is CASSLGSLAGVVNEQFF. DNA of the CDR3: TGTGCCAGCAGCTTGGGGTCCCTAGCGGGGGTTGTTAATGAGCAGTTCTTC.

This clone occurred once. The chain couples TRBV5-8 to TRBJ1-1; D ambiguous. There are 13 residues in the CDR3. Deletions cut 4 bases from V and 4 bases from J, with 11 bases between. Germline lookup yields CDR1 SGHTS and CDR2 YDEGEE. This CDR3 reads CASSRPGGTEAFF. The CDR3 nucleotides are TGTGCCAGCAGCCGCCCGGGAGGCACTGAAGCTTTCTTT. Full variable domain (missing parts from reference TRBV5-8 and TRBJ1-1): EAGVTQSPTHLIKTRGQQATLRCSPISGHTSVYWYQQALGLGLQFLLWYDEGEERNRGNFPPRFSGRQFPNYSSELNVNALELEDSALYLCASSRPGGTEAFFGQGTRLTVV.

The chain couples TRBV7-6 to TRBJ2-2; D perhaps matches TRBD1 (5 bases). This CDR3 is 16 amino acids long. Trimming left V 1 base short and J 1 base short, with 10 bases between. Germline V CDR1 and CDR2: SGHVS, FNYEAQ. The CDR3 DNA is TGTGCCAGCAGCTTAGGCCGGCAGGGGAACACCGGGGAGCTGTTTTTT. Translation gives CASSLGRQGNTGELFF.

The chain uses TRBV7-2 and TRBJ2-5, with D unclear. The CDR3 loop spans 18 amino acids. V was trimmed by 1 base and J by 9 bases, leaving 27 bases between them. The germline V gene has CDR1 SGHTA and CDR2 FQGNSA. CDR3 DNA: TGTGCCAGCAGCTTAGTTCTCACGGTGACGCAAGGGCGGCAGGCCCAGTACTTC. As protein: CASSLVLTVTQGRQAQYF.

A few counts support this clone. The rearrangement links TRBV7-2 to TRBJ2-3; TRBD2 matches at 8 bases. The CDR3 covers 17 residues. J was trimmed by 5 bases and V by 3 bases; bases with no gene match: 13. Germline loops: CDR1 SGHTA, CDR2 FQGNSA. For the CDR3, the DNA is TGTGCCAGCAGCTTCTTGACCCTGAGCGGGAGTAGAGATACGCAGTATTTT. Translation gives CASSFLTLSGSRDTQYF.

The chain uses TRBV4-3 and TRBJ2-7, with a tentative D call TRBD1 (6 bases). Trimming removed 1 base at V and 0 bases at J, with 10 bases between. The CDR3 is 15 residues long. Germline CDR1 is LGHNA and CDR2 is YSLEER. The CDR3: CASSQVQDSSYEQYF. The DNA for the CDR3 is TGCGCCAGCAGCCAAGTTCAGGACAGCTCCTACGAGCAGTACTTC.

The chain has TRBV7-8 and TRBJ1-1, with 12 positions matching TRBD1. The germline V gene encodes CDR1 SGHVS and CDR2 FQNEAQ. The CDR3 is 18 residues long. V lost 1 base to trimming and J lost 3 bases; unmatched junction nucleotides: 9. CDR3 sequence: CASSLVRDRGHRDTEAFF. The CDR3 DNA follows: TGTGCCAGCAGCTTAGTACGGGACAGGGGGCATCGGGACACTGAAGCTTTCTTT.

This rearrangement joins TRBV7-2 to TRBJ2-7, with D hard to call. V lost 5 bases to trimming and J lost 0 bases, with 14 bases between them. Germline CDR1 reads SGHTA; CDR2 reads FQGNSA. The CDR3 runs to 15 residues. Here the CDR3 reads CASSPVGSSSYEQYF. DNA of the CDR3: TGTGCCAGCAGCCCGGTGGGTTCCAGCTCCTACGAGCAGTACTTC. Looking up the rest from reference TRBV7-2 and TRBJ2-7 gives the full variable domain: GAGVSQSPSNKVTEKGKDVELRCDPISGHTALYWYRQSLGQGLEFLIYFQGNSAPDKSGLPSDRFSAERTGGSVSTLTIQRTQQEDSAVYLCASSPVGSSSYEQYFGPGTRLTVT.

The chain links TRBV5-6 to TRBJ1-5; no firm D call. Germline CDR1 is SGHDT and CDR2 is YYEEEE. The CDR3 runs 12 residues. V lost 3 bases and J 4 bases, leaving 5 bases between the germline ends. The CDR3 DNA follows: TGTGCCAGCAGCTCTGTAAATCAGCCCCAGCATTTT. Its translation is CASSSVNQPQHF.

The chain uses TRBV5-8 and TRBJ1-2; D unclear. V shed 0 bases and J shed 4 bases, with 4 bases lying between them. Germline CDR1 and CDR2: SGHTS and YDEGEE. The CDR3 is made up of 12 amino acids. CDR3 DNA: TGTGCCAGCAGCTTGGGTTTCTATGGCTACACCTTC. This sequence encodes CASSLGFYGYTF.

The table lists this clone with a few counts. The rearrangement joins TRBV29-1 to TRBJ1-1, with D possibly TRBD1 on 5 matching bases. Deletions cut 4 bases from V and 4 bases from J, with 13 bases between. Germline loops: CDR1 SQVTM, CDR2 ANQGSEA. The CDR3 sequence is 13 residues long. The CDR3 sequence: CSVGGHAATEAFF. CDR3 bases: TGCAGCGTTGGTGGACACGCCGCCACTGAAGCTTTCTTT.

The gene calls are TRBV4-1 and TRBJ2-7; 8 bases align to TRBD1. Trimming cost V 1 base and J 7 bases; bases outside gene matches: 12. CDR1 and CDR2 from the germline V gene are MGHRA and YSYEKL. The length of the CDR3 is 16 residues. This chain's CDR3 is CASSQGSGTGAWEQYF. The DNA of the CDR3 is TGCGCCAGCAGCCAAGGGTCGGGGACAGGAGCTTGGGAGCAGTACTTC.

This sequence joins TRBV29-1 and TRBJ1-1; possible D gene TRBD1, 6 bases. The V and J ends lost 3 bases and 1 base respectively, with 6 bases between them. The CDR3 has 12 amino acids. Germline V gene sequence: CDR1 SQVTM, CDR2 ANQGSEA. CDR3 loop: CSVDRGNTEAFF. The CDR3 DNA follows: TGCAGCGTTGACAGGGGGAACACTGAAGCTTTCTTT.

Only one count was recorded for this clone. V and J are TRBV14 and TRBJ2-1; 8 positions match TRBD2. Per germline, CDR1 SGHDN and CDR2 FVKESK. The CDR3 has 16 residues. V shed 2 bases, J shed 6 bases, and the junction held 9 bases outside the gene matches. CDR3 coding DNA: TGTGCCAGCAGCCAACTGAACGGACTAGCAGGCAATGAGCAGTTCTTC. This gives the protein CASSQLNGLAGNEQFF.

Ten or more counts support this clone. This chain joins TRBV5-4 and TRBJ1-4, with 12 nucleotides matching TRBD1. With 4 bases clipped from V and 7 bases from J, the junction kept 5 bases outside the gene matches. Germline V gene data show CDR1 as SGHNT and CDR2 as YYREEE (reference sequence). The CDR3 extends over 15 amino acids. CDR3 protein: CASSQWGQGAEKLFF. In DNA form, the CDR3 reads TGTGCCAGCAGCCAATGGGGACAGGGGGCTGAAAAACTGTTTTTT. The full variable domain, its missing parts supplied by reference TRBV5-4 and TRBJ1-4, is ETGVTQSPTHLIKTRGQQVTLRCSSQSGHNTVSWYQQALGQGPQFIFQYYREEENGRGNFPPRFSGLQFPNYSSELNVNALELDDSALYLCASSQWGQGAEKLFFGSGTQLSVL.

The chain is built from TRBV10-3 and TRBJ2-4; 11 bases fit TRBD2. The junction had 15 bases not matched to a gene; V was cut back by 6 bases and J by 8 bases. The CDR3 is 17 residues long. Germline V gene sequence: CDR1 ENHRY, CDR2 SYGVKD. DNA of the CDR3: TGTGCCATCAGCCCCGGGACTAGCGGCCCCGAGGAGGACATTCAGTACTTC. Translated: CAISPGTSGPEEDIQYF.

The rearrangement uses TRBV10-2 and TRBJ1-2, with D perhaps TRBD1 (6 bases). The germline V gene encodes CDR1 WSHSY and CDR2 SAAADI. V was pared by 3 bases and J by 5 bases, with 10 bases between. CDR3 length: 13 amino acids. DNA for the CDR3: TGCGCCAGCAGTGACGGACAGTCATATGGCTACACCTTC. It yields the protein CASSDGQSYGYTF.

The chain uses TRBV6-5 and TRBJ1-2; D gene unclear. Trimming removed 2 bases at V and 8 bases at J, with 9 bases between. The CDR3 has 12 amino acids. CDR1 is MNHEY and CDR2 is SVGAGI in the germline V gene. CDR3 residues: CASSYDRGGYTF. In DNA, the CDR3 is TGTGCCAGCAGTTACGACCGTGGAGGCTACACCTTC.

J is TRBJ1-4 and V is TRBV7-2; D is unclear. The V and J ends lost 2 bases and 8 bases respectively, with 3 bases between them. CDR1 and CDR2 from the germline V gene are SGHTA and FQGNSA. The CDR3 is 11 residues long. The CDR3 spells CASSLKEKLFF. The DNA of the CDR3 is TGTGCCAGCAGCTTAAAGGAAAAACTGTTTTTT.

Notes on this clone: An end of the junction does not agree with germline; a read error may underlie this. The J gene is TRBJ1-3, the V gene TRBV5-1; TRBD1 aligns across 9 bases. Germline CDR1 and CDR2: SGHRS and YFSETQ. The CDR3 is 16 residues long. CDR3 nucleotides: TGCGCCAGCACCTTGGGACAGGGACTATCTGGAAACACCATATATTTT. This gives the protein CASTLGQGLSGNTIYF.

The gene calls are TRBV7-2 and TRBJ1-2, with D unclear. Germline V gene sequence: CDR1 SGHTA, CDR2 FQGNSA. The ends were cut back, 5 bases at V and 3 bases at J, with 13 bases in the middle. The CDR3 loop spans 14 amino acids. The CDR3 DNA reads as TGTGCCAGCAGCCCTAGCGGGGAAGACTATGGCTACACCTTC. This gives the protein CASSPSGEDYGYTF.

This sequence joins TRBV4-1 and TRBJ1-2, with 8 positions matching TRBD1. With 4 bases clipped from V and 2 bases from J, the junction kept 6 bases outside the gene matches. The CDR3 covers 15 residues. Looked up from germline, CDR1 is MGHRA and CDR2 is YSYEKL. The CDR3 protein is CASSPQGQGNYGYTF. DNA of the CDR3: TGCGCCAGCAGCCCCCAAGGACAGGGAAACTATGGCTACACCTTC.

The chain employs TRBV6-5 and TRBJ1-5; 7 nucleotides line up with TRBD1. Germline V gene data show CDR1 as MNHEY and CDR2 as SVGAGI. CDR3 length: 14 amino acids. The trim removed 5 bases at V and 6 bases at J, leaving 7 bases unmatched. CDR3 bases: TGTGCCAGCAGTAAACAGGGGAGAGGTCAGCCCCAGCATTTT. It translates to CASSKQGRGQPQHF.

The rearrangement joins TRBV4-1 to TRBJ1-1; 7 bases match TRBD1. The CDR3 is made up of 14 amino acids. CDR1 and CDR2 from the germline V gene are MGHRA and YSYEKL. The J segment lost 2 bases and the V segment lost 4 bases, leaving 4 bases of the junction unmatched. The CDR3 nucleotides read TGCGCCAGCAGCCCCGGACAGGCAAACACTGAAGCTTTCTTT. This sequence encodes CASSPGQANTEAFF.

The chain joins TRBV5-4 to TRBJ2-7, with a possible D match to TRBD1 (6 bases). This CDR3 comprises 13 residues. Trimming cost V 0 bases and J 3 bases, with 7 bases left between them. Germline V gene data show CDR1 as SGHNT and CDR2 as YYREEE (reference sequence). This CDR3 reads CASSLDRVYEQYF. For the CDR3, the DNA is TGTGCCAGCAGCTTGGACAGGGTCTACGAGCAGTACTTC. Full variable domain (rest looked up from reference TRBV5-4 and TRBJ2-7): ETGVTQSPTHLIKTRGQQVTLRCSSQSGHNTVSWYQQALGQGPQFIFQYYREEENGRGNFPPRFSGLQFPNYSSELNVNALELDDSALYLCASSLDRVYEQYFGPGTRLTVT.

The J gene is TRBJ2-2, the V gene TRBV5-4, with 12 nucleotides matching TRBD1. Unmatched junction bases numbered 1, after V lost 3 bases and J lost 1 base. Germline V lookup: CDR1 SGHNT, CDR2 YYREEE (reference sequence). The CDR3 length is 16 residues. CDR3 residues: CASSWDRGLNTGELFF. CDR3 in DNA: TGTGCCAGCAGCTGGGACAGGGGGCTGAACACCGGGGAGCTGTTTTTT.

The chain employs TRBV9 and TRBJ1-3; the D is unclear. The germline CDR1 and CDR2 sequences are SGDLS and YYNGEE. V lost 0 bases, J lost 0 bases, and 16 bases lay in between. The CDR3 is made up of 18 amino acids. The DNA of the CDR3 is TGTGCCAGCAGCGTAGCTACGGTCGAGGGCCTCTCTGGAAACACCATATATTTT. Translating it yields CASSVATVEGLSGNTIYF.

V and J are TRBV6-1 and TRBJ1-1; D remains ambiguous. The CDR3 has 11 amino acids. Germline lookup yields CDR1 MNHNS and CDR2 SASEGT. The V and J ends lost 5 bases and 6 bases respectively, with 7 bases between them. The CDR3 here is CASSLSSEAFF. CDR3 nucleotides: TGTGCCAGCAGTCTCAGCTCTGAAGCTTTCTTT.

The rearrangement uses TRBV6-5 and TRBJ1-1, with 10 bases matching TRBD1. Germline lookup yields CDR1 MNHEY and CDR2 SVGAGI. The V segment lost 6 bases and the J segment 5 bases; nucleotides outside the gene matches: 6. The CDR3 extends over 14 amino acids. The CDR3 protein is CASRNRDRGTEAFF. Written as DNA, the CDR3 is TGTGCCAGCAGAAATCGGGACAGGGGAACTGAAGCTTTCTTT.

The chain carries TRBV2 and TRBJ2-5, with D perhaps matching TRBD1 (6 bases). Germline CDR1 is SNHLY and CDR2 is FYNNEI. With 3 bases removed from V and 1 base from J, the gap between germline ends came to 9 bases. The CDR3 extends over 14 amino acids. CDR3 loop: CASSDHRVQETQYF. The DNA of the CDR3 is TGTGCCAGCAGTGACCACAGGGTCCAAGAGACCCAGTACTTC. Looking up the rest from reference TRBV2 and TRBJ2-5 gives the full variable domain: EPEVTQTPSHQVTQMGQEVILRCVPISNHLYFYWYRQILGQKVEFLVSFYNNEISEKSEIFDDQFSVERPDGSNFTLKIRSTKLEDSAMYFCASSDHRVQETQYFGPGTRLLVL.